The entry below gives a single T cell receptor (beta chain) sequence along with its context. This entry belongs to a study of Ad26.COV2.S vaccination and SARS-CoV-2 variants. V lost 5 bases and J lost 4, with 23 bases in between. Germline CDR1 is SNHLY and CDR2 is FYNNEI. The CDR3 is made up of 17 amino acids. This sample's treatment: approximately 18 received Ad26.COV2.S at low or high dose, single or two shots; about 5 received placebo; per-sample allocation not given. The investigators took samples on day 63 after the first vaccine or placebo injection. The protocol was immunoSEQ multiplex PCR, while the TCRdb copy is restricted to in-frame clones and leaves out a portion. The sample consists of around 400,000 clones, around 89% of them appearing once.

The rearrangement links TRBV2 to TRBJ1-2, with D possibly matching TRBD1 (6 bases). Source: peripheral blood, taken in a trial of Ad26.COV2.S vaccine versus placebo. The receptor was derived from a person between 18 and 65 years old who received the Ad26.COV2.S COVID-19 vaccine or a placebo. The DNA for the CDR3 is TGTGCCAGCAGTAACCAAGGGGGGAACACGGACCTCTATGGCTACACCTTC. Residues: CASSNQGGNTDLYGYTF.